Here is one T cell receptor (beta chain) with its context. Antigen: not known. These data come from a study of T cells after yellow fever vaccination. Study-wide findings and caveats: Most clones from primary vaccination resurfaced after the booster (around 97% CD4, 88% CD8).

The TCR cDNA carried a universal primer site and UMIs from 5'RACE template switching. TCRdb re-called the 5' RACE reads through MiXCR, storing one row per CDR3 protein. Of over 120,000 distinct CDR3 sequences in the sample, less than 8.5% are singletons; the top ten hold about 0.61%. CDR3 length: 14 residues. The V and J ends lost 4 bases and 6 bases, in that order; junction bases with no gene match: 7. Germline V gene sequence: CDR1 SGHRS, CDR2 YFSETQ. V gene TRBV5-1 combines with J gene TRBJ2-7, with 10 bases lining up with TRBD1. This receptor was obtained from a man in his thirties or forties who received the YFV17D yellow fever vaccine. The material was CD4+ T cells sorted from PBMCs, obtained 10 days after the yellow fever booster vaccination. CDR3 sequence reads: CASSRGQGVGEQYF. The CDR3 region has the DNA TGCGCCAGCAGCCGTGGACAGGGGGTCGGCGAGCAGTACTTC.